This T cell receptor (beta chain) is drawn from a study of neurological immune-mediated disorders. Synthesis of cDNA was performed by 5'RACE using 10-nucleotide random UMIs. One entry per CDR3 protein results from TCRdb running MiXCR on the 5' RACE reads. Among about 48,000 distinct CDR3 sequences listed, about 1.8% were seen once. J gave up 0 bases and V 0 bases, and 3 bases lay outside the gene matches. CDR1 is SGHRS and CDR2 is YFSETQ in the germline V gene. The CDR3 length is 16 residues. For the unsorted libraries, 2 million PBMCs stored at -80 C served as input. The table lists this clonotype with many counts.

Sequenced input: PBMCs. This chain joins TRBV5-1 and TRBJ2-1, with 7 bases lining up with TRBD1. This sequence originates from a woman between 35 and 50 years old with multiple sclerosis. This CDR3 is CASSLAGTASYNEQFF. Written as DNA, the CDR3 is TGCGCCAGCAGCTTGGCCGGGACAGCCTCCTACAATGAGCAGTTCTTC.